This TCR beta chain was identified during a study of T cells in Graves' hyperthyroidism and ophthalmopathy. This clonotype showed up many times. From RNA transcripts, TCR beta CDR3 regions were amplified. During a first-round RT-PCR of the TCR CDR3, the HTBI primer set was used. MiXCR, run by TCRdb on the multiplex PCR reads, gives a single entry per CDR3 protein. The sample consists of 500,000 to 600,000 distinct CDR3 sequences, just over 45% of them appearing once. This CDR3 has 14 amino acids. V dropped 5 bases and J dropped 8 bases, with 16 bases sitting between them. CDR1 is SGHKS and CDR2 is YYEKEE in the germline V gene (reference sequence).

The chain employs TRBV5-5 and TRBJ2-2; D call uncertain. The sequencing input was peripheral blood or thyroid tissue (not recorded which). This TCR was sampled from an adult woman with Graves' disease, either hyperthyroidism or ophthalmopathy (not recorded which). The CDR3 region is CASSKDTYSGELFF. DNA of the CDR3: TGTGCCAGCAGTAAAGACACCTACTCGGGGGAGCTGTTTTTT.